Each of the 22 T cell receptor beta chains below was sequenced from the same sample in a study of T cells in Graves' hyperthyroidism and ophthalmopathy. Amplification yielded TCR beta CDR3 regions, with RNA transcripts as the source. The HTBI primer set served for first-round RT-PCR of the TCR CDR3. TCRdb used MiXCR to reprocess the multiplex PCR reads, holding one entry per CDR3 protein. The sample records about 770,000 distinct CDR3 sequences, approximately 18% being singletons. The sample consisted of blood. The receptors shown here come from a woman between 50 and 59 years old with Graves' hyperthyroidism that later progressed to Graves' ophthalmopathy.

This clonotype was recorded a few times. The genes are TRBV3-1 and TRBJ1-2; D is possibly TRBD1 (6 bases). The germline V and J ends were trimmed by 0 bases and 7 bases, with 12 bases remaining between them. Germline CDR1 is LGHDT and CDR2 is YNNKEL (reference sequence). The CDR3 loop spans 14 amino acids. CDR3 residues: CASSQDRTAFGYTF. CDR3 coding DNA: TGTGCCAGCAGCCAAGATAGGACAGCCTTTGGCTACACCTTC.

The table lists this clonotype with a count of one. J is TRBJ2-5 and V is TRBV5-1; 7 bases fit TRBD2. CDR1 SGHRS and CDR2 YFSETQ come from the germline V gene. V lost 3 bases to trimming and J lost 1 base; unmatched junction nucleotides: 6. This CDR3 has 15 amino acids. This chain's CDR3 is CASSSLPGGQETQYF. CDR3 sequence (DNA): TGCGCCAGCAGCTCGCTCCCGGGGGGCCAAGAGACCCAGTACTTC.

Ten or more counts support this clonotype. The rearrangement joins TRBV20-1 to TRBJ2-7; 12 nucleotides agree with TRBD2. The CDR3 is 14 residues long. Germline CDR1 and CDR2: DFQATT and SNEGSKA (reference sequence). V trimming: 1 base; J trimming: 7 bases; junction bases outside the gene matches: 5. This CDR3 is CSARASGGVWEQYF. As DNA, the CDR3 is TGCAGTGCTAGAGCTAGCGGGGGGGTCTGGGAGCAGTACTTC.

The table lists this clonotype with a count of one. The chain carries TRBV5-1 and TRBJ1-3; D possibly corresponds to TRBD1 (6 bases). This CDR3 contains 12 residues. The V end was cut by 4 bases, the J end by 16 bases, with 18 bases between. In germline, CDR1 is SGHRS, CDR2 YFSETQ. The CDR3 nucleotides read TGCGCCAGCAGCCAACAGGGAAGTGCCTGGTATTTT. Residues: CASSQQGSAWYF.

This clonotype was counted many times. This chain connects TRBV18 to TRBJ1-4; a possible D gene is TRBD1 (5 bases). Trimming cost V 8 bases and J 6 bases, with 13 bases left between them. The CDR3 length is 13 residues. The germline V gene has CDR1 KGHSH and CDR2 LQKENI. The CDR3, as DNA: TGTGCCAGCGCATACAGGATAGATGAAAAACTGTTTTTT. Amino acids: CASAYRIDEKLFF.

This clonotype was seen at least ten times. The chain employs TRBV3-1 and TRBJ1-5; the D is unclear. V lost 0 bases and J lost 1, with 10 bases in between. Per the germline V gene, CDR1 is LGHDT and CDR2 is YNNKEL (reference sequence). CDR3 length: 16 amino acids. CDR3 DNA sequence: TGTGCCAGCAGCCAAGATCCGGGGATAAGCAATCAGCCCCAGCATTTT. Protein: CASSQDPGISNQPQHF.

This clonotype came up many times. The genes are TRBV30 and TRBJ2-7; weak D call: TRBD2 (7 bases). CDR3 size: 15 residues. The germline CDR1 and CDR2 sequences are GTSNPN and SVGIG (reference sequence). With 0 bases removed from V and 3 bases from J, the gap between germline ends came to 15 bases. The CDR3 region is CAWSVLPGEGYEQYF. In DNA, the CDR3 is TGTGCCTGGAGTGTACTGCCAGGGGAGGGCTACGAGCAGTACTTC.

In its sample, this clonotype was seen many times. This CDR3 is CASSWQGAGTEAFF. In nucleotides, the CDR3 is TGTGCCAGCAGTTGGCAGGGGGCGGGCACTGAAGCTTTCTTT. The rearrangement uses TRBV12-3 or TRBV12-4 and TRBJ1-1; 8 nucleotides agree with TRBD1. The CDR3 contains 14 residues. Trimming took 4 bases from V and 4 from J; bases not matched to a gene: 5.

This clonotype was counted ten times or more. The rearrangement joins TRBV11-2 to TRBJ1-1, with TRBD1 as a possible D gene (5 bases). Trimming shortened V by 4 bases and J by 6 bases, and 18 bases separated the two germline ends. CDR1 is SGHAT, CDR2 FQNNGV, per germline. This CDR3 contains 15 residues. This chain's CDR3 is CASSSPGPKGPEAFF. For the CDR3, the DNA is TGTGCCAGCAGCTCACCGGGACCTAAAGGACCTGAAGCTTTCTTT. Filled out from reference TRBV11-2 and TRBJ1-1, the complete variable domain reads EAGVAQSPRYKIIEKRQSVAFWCNPISGHATLYWYQQILGQGPKLLIQFQNNGVVDDSQLPKDRFSAERLKGVDSTLKIQPAKLEDSAVYLCASSSPGPKGPEAFFGQGTRLTVV.

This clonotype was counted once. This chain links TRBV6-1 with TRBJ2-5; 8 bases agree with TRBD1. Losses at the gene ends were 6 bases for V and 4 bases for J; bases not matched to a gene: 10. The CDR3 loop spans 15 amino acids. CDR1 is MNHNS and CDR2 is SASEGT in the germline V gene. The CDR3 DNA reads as TGTGCCAGCAGCCTTGATCCAGGGGGCCGAGAGACCCAGTACTTC. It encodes CASSLDPGGRETQYF.

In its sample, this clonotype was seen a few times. In DNA, the CDR3 is TGTGCCAGCAGTGAAGGACGGAGCTCTGGAAACACCATATATTTT. This sequence encodes CASSEGRSSGNTIYF. J is TRBJ1-3 and V is TRBV6-1; D is ambiguous. V lost 1 base and J lost 0, with 7 bases in between. Germline CDR1 reads MNHNS; CDR2 reads SASEGT. This CDR3 is 15 amino acids long.

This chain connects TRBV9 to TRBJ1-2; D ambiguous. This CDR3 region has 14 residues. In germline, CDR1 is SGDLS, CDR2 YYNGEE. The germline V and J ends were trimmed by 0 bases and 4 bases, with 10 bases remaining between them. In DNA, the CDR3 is TGTGCCAGCAGCGTAGGATGGGGAACCTATGGCTACACCTTC. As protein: CASSVGWGTYGYTF. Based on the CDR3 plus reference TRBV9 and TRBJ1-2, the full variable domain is DSGVTQTPKHLITATGQRVTLRCSPRSGDLSVYWYQQSLDQGLQFLIQYYNGEERAKGNILERFSAQQFPDLHSELNLSSLELGDSALYFCASSVGWGTYGYTFGSGTRLTVV.

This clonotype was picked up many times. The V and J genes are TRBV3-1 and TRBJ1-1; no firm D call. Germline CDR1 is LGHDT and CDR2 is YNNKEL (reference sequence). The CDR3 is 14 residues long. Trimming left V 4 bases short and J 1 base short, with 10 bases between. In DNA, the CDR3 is TGTGCCAGCAGCCCCCATCAGGAGAACACTGAAGCTTTCTTT. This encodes CASSPHQENTEAFF.

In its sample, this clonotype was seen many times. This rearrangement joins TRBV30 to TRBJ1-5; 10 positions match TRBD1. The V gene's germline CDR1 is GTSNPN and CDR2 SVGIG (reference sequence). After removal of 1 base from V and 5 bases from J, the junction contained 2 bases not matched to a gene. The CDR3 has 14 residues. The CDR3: CAWSAGQGDQPQHF. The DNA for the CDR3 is TGTGCCTGGAGTGCCGGACAGGGGGATCAGCCCCAGCATTTT.

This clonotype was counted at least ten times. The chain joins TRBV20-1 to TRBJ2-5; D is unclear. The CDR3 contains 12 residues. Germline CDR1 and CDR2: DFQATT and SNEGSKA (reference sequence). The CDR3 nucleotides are TGCAGCGGCACCGCAAACCAAGAGACCCAGTACTTC. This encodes CSGTANQETQYF.

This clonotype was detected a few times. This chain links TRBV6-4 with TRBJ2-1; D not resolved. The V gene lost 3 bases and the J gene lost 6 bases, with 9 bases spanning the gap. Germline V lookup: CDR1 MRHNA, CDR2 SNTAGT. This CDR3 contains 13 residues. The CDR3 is CASSDMGTNEQFF. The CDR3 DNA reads TGTGCCAGCAGTGATATGGGCACCAATGAGCAGTTCTTC.

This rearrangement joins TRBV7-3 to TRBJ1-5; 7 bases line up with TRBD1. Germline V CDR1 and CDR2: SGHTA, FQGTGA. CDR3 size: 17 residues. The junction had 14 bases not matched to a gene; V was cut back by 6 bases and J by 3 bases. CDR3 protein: CASRGGRGPIYNQPQHF. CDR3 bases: TGTGCCAGCAGGGGAGGGAGGGGGCCGATATACAATCAGCCCCAGCATTTT.

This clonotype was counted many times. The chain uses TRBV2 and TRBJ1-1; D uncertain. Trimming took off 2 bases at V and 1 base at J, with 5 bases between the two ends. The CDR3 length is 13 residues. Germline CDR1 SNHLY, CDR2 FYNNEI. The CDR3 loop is CASSESENTEAFF. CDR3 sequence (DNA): TGTGCCAGCAGTGAATCAGAGAACACTGAAGCTTTCTTT.

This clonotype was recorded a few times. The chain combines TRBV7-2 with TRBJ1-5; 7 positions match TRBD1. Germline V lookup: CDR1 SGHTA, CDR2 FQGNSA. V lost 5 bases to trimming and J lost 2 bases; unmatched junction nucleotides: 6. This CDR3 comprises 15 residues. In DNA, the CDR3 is TGTGCCAGCAGCCGACCCACAGGGGGCAATCAGCCCCAGCATTTT. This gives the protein CASSRPTGGNQPQHF.

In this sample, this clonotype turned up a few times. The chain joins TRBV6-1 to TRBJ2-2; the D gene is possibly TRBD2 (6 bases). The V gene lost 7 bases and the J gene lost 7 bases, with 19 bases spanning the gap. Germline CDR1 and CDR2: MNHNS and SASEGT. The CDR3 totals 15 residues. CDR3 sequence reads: CASNEVGGDVGELFF. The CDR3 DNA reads TGTGCCAGCAATGAGGTGGGGGGTGACGTCGGGGAGCTGTTTTTT.

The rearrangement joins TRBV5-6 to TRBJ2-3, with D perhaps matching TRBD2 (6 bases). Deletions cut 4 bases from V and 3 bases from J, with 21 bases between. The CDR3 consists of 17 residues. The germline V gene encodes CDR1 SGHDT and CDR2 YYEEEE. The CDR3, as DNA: TGTGCCAGCAGCCGATTTGTGGGGGGAGGAGGGACAGATACGCAGTATTTT. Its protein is CASSRFVGGGGTDTQYF. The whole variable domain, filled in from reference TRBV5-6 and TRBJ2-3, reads DAGVTQSPTHLIKTRGQQVTLRCSPKSGHDTVSWYQQALGQGPQFIFQYYEEEERQRGNFPDRFSGHQFPNYSSELNVNALLLGDSALYLCASSRFVGGGGTDTQYFGPGTRLTVL.

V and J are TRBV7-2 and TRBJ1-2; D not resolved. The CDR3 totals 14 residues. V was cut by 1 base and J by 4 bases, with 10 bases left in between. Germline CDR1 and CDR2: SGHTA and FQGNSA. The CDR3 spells CASSLEYSSYGYTF. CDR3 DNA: TGTGCCAGCAGCTTAGAGTATTCCAGCTATGGCTACACCTTC.